Each of the 23 T cell receptor beta chains below was sequenced from the same sample in a study of T cell responses to AZD1222 COVID-19 vaccine. The data were produced by immunoSEQ multiplex PCR, yet TCRdb's version contains in-frame clones alone and is incomplete. The sample shows approximately 70,000 clones, over 75% of them seen only once. This material consisted of peripheral blood, taken on day 0 of AZD1222 vaccination. The receptors were gathered from an adult in good health.

This chain links TRBV5-5 with TRBJ1-5; D not certain. Germline CDR1 reads SGHKS; CDR2 reads YYEKEE (reference sequence). The CDR3 is 13 residues long. Trimming left V 0 bases short and J 6 bases short, with 7 bases between. The CDR3 DNA reads TGTGCCAGCAGCTTGGAAGGGCCTCAGCCCCAGCATTTT. Translated, it gives CASSLEGPQPQHF. The variable domain in full, completed from reference TRBV5-5 and TRBJ1-5, reads DAGVTQSPTHLIKTRGQQVTLRCSPISGHKSVSWYQQVLGQGPQFIFQYYEKEERGRGNFPDRFSARQFPNYSSELNVNALLLGDSALYLCASSLEGPQPQHFGDGTRLSIL.

This clone was detected many times. The V call is TRBV13, the J call TRBJ1-5; tentatively, D is TRBD1 (5 bases). V was cut by 1 base and J by 0 bases, with 13 bases left in between. This CDR3 is 17 amino acids long. Germline CDR1 reads PRHDT; CDR2 reads FYEKMQ (reference sequence). In nucleotides, the CDR3 is TGTGCCAGCAGCTTAGTCAGGGAAGTGGGTAGCAATCAGCCCCAGCATTTT. Translated, it gives CASSLVREVGSNQPQHF.

This clone was detected only once. The rearrangement uses TRBV4-1 and TRBJ1-3, with D possibly matching TRBD1 (5 bases). Trimming took off 1 base at V and 2 bases at J, with 6 bases between the two ends. Looked up from germline, CDR1 is MGHRA and CDR2 is YSYEKL. The CDR3 runs to 14 residues. The CDR3 is CASSQAGPGNTIYF. The CDR3 region has the DNA TGCGCCAGCAGCCAAGCGGGGCCTGGAAACACCATATATTTT.

This chain connects TRBV12-5 to TRBJ2-7; D is undetermined. CDR3 length: 11 residues. Trimming pared 6 bases from V and 3 bases from J, leaving 6 bases between. Germline values: CDR1 LGHNT, CDR2 FRNRAP. This chain's CDR3 is CASGTYYEQYF. CDR3 DNA sequence: TGTGCTAGTGGCACATACTACGAGCAGTACTTC.

The J gene is TRBJ2-1, the V gene TRBV2, with 10 positions matching TRBD1. J gave up 7 bases and V 6 bases, and 3 bases lay outside the gene matches. The CDR3 loop spans 13 amino acids. CDR1 and CDR2 (germline): SNHLY, FYNNEI. The CDR3 DNA reads TGTGCCAGCAGGGGACAGGGGATGAATGAGCAGTTCTTC. Protein sequence: CASRGQGMNEQFF.

This clone was observed at least ten times. Other DNA sequences in this specimen translate into the identical CDR3. In DNA, the CDR3 is TGTGCCAGCAGTGAGGGGGCTGGGGCCAACGTCCTGACTTTC. Its protein is CASSEGAGANVLTF. This sequence joins TRBV6-1 and TRBJ2-6; D assignment may be TRBD1 or TRBD2 (5 bases each). Germline V gives CDR1 MNHNS, CDR2 SASEGT. The CDR3 spans 14 residues. V gave up 3 bases and J gave up 2 bases, with 5 bases separating them.

CDR3 sequence (DNA): TGTGCCAGCACTCGCTCAGGAGGCCGTTCACCCCTCCACTTT. Amino acids: CASTRSGGRSPLHF. This chain uses TRBV6-5 with TRBJ1-6; D call uncertain. The CDR3 loop spans 14 amino acids. Deletions cut 7 bases from V and 9 bases from J, with 16 bases between. Germline lookup yields CDR1 MNHEY and CDR2 SVGAGI.

V gene TRBV2 combines with J gene TRBJ2-1; 8 nucleotides match TRBD2. Germline assignment: CDR1 SNHLY and CDR2 FYNNEI. J was trimmed by 10 bases and V by 7 bases; bases with no gene match: 3. The CDR3 totals 11 residues. CDR3 coding DNA: TGTGCCAGCAACAGACTAGCGGAGCAGTTCTTC. Its protein product is CASNRLAEQFF.

This chain uses TRBV18 with TRBJ2-2; D remains unclear. The ends were cut back, 4 bases at V and 3 bases at J, with 9 bases in the middle. The CDR3 spans 14 residues. Per the germline V gene, CDR1 is KGHSH and CDR2 is LQKENI. CDR3 in amino acids: CASSRVRDTGELFF. CDR3 sequence (DNA): TGTGCCAGCTCACGGGTCCGGGACACCGGGGAGCTGTTTTTT.

J is TRBJ2-7 and V is TRBV5-1, with 12 bases lining up with TRBD2. CDR1 SGHRS and CDR2 YFSETQ come from the germline V gene. Trimming removed 0 bases from V and 7 bases from J; junction bases left unmatched: 2. The CDR3 has 14 residues. CDR3 nucleotide sequence: TGCGCCAGCAGCTTGGGACTAGCGGGGGAAGAGCAGTACTTC. It translates to CASSLGLAGEEQYF.

The chain combines TRBV30 with TRBJ1-2; 11 nucleotides line up with TRBD1. Germline V gives CDR1 GTSNPN, CDR2 SVGIG (reference sequence). This CDR3 region has 14 residues. The trim removed 5 bases at V and 4 bases at J, leaving 6 bases unmatched. CDR3: CAWFRTGGFYGYTF. CDR3 in DNA: TGTGCCTGGTTTAGGACAGGGGGCTTCTATGGCTACACCTTC.

V and J are TRBV30 and TRBJ1-4; TRBD1 is a possible D gene (6 bases). Trimming left V 1 base short and J 6 bases short, with 6 bases between. The CDR3 has 12 amino acids. Germline assignment: CDR1 GTSNPN and CDR2 SVGIG (reference sequence). This CDR3 reads CAWSEGDEKLFF. The CDR3 coding sequence is TGTGCCTGGAGTGAGGGGGATGAAAAACTGTTTTTT.

The CDR3 loop reads CASSPYTAGGDYGYTF. The CDR3, as DNA: TGCGCCAGCAGCCCCTATACGGCAGGGGGCGACTATGGCTACACCTTC. The chain employs TRBV4-3 and TRBJ1-2; the match to TRBD1 covers 8 bases. Looked up from germline, CDR1 is LGHNA and CDR2 is YSLEER. The CDR3 loop spans 16 amino acids. The V gene end was trimmed by 4 bases and the J gene end by 3 bases; junction bases not matched to a gene: 10.

The chain employs TRBV21-1 and TRBJ2-7; the table calls TRBD1, which could not be checked here. TRBV21-1 is given as a pseudogene. The CDR3 has 13 residues. The CDR3, as DNA: TGTGCCAGCAGCAACGGGACAGTAAACGAGCAGTACTTC. Amino acid sequence: CASSNGTVNEQYF.

The chain links TRBV6-1 to TRBJ2-5; D is perhaps TRBD1 (6 bases). The CDR3 covers 17 residues. From germline, CDR1 is MNHNS and CDR2 SASEGT. V was pared by 0 bases and J by 5 bases, with 19 bases between. CDR3 sequence reads: CASSEAATGQGGETQYF. Written as DNA, the CDR3 is TGTGCCAGCAGTGAAGCCGCGACAGGCCAAGGTGGGGAGACCCAGTACTTC.

The chain employs TRBV7-2 and TRBJ2-2, with 9 bases matching TRBD2. The CDR3 extends over 15 amino acids. Losses at the gene ends were 4 bases for V and 6 bases for J; bases not matched to a gene: 6. Germline values: CDR1 SGHTA, CDR2 FQGNSA. For the CDR3, the DNA is TGTGCCAGCAGCTCCAGGCGGGGGGGGCCCGGGGAGCTGTTTTTT. It yields the protein CASSSRRGGPGELFF.

V and J are TRBV25-1 and TRBJ1-1; unclear D gene. The germline V gene has CDR1 MGHDK and CDR2 SYGVNS. This CDR3 is built from 13 residues. V lost 4 bases and J lost 11, with 17 bases in between. CDR3 protein: CASSAYDPSVAFF. CDR3 sequence (DNA): TGTGCCAGCAGTGCTTACGATCCCTCGGTCGCTTTCTTT.

The genes are TRBV6-4 and TRBJ1-1; D uncertain. Trimming cost V 5 bases and J 0 bases, with 7 bases left between them. Germline-derived CDR1 and CDR2 are MRHNA and SNTAGT. This CDR3 comprises 13 residues. The CDR3 loop reads CASSRGMNTEAFF. CDR3 sequence (DNA): TGTGCCAGCAGTAGAGGAATGAACACTGAAGCTTTCTTT.

This clone was observed a few times. The gene calls are TRBV2 and TRBJ1-6; the D gene is possibly TRBD1 (6 bases). The V gene lost 8 bases and the J gene lost 8 bases, with 16 bases spanning the gap. Per germline, CDR1 SNHLY and CDR2 FYNNEI. The CDR3 is made up of 14 amino acids. CDR3 amino acids: CASVGQSFDSPLHF. In DNA, the CDR3 is TGTGCCAGCGTAGGACAGTCTTTTGATTCACCCCTCCACTTT.

The rearrangement joins TRBV4-1 to TRBJ1-2, with no clear D. Trimming stripped 5 bases from V and 0 bases from J, with 13 bases between. The germline V gene encodes CDR1 MGHRA and CDR2 YSYEKL. The CDR3 extends over 15 amino acids. This CDR3 is CASSYRHPANYGYTF. The CDR3 DNA follows: TGCGCCAGCAGCTACCGACATCCAGCTAACTATGGCTACACCTTC.

The rearrangement uses TRBV27 and TRBJ1-1, with D unclear. The CDR3 has 14 amino acids. Trimming removed 1 base at V and 5 bases at J, with 11 bases between. The germline gives CDR1 MNHEY, CDR2 SMNVEV (reference sequence). The CDR3 reads CASSLFPERTEAFF. The CDR3 DNA reads TGTGCCAGCAGTTTATTCCCGGAGAGGACTGAAGCTTTCTTT.

The J gene is TRBJ1-5, the V gene TRBV16; D remains ambiguous. Germline V gene lookup returns CDR1 KGHSY and CDR2 FQNENV. This CDR3 is 15 amino acids long. V lost 3 bases to trimming and J lost 4 bases, with 13 bases between them. The CDR3 protein is CASSQGSRGNQPQHF. For the CDR3, the DNA is TGTGCCAGCAGCCAGGGGAGCCGTGGGAATCAGCCCCAGCATTTT.

This clone showed up just once. The chain combines TRBV6-5 with TRBJ2-7; 12 bases match TRBD1. In germline, CDR1 is MNHEY, CDR2 SVGAGI. CDR3 length: 14 residues. V was pared by 5 bases and J by 7 bases, with 6 bases of the junction left unmatched. CDR3 region: CASSKGQGAGEQYF. The DNA of the CDR3 is TGTGCCAGCAGTAAGGGACAGGGGGCGGGAGAGCAGTACTTC.